This T cell receptor (beta chain) was found in a study of Ad26.COV2.S vaccination and SARS-CoV-2 variants. Study at large: It was the COV1001 Ad26.COV2.S trial arm that included the donor. Each vaccinee took Ad26.COV2.S intramuscularly, once or twice 56 days apart.

Comments on this clone: A read error may produce the germline difference seen at one junction end.

CDR3 length equals 17 residues. The germline V gene encodes CDR1 MGHRA and CDR2 YSYEKL. Profiled with immunoSEQ multiplex PCR; TCRdb holds only in-frame clones, not every one. Counted here are some 250,000 clones, approximately 87% occurring once; the ten biggest clones make up about 10%. Treatment indicated: roughly 19 received Ad26.COV2.S at low or high dose, single or two shots; about 5 received placebo; per-sample allocation not given. Day 63 following the first vaccine or placebo injection was when the samples were taken. Donation came from an adult in Boston who was aged 18-55 years. The administered vaccine (an Ad26 vector) expressed Wuhan-strain SARS-CoV-2 spike.

This sequence joins TRBV4-1 and TRBJ1-6, with D perhaps TRBD1 (5 bases). Sample: peripheral blood, taken in a trial of Ad26.COV2.S vaccine versus placebo. This receptor was taken from a person aged 18-60 years who received the Ad26.COV2.S COVID-19 vaccine or a placebo. The CDR3 loop reads CASSQDPGRLGNSSLHF. In DNA form, the CDR3 reads TGCGCCAGCAGCCAAGATCCGGGGCGCTTGGGGAATTCATCCCTCCACTTT.